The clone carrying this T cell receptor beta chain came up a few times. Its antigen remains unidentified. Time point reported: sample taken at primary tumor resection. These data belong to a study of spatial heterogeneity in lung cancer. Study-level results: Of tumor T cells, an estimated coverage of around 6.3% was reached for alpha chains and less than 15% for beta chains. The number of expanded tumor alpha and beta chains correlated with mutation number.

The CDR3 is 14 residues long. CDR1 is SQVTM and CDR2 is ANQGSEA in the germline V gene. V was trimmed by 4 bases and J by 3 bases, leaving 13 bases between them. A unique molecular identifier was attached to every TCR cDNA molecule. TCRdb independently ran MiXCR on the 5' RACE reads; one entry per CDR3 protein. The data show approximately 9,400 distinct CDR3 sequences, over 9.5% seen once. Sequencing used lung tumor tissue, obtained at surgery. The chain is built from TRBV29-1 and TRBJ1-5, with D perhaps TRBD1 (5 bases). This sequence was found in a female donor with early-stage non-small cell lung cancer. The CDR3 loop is CSVAEYRNNQPQHF. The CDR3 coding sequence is TGCAGCGTTGCAGAATACAGGAACAATCAGCCCCAGCATTTT.